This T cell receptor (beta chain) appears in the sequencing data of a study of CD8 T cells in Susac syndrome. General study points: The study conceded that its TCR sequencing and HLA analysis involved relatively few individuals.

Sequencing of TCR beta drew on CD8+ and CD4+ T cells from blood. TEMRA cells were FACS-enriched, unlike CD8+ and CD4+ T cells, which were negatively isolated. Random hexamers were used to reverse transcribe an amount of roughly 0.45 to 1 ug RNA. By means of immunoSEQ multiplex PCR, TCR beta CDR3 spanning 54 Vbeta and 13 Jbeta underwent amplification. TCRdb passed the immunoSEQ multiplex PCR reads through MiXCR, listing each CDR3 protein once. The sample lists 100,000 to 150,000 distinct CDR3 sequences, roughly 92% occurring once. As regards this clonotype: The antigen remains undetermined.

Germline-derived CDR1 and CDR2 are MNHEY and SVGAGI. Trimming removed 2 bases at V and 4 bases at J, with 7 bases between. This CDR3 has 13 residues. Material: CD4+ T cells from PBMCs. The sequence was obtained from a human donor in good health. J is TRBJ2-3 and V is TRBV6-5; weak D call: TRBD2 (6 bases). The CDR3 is CASSYGGSDTQYF. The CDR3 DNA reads TGTGCCAGCAGTTACGGGGGGTCAGATACGCAGTATTTT.